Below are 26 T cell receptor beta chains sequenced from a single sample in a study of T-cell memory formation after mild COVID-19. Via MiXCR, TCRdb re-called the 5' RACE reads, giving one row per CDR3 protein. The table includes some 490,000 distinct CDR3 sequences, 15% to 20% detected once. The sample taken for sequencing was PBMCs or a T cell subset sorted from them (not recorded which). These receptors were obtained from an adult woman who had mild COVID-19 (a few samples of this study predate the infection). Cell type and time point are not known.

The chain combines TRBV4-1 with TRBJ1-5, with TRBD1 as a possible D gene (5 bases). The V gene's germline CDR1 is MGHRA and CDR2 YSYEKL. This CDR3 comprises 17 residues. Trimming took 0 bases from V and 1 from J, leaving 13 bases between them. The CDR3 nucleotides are TGCGCCAGCAGCCAAGAGGGGGAACACGCGAGCAATCAGCCCCAGCATTTT. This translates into CASSQEGEHASNQPQHF.

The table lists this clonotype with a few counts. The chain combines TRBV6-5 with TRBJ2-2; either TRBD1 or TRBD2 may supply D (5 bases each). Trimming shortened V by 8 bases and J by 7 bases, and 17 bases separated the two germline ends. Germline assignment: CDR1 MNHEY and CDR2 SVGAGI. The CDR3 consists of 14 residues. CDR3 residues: CASGTLGVIGELFF. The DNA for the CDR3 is TGTGCCAGCGGCACATTGGGGGTTATCGGGGAGCTGTTTTTT.

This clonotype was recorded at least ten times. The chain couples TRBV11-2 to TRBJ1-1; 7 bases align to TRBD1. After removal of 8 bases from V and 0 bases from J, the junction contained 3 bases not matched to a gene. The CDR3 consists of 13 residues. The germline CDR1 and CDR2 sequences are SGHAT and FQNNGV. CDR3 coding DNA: TGTGCCAGCGGGACAGACATGAACACTGAAGCTTTCTTT. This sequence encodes CASGTDMNTEAFF.

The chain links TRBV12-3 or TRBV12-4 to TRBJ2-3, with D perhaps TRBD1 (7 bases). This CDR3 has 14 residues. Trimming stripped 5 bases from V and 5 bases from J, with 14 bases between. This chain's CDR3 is CASSPRQGGDTQYF. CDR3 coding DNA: TGTGCCAGCAGTCCAAGACAGGGAGGAGATACGCAGTATTTT.

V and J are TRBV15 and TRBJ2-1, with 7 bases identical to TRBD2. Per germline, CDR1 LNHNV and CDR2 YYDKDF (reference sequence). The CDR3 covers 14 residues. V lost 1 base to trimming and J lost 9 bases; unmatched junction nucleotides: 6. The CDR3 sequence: CATSRGEGYGEQFF. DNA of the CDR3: TGTGCCACCAGCAGAGGGGAGGGCTACGGTGAGCAGTTCTTC.

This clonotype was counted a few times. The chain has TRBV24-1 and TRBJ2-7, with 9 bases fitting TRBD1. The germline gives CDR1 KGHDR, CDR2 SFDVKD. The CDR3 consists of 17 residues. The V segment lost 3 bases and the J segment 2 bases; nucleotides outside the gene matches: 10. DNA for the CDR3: TGTGCCACCAGTGATGGAGCCGGGACAGGGTCGACCTACGAGCAGTACTTC. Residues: CATSDGAGTGSTYEQYF.

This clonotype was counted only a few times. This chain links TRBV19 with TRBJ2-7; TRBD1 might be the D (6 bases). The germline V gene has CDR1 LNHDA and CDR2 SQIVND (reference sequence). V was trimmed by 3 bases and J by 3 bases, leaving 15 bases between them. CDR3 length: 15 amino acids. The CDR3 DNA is TGTGCCAGTAGTATCTCAAACCAGGGGAACTACGAGCAGTACTTC. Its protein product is CASSISNQGNYEQYF.

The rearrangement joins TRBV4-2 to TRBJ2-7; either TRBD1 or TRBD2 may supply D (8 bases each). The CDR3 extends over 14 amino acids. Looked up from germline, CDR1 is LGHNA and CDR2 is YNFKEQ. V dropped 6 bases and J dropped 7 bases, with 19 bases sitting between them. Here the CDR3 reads CASSRDRRGGEQYF. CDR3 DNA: TGTGCCAGCAGTCGGGACAGGCGCGGGGGGGAGCAGTACTTC.

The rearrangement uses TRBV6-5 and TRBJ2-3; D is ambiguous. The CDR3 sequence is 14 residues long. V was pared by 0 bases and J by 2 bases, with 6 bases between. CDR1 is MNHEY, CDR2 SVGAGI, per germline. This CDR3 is CASSYSRYTDTQYF. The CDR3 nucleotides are TGTGCCAGCAGTTACTCGAGATACACAGATACGCAGTATTTT.

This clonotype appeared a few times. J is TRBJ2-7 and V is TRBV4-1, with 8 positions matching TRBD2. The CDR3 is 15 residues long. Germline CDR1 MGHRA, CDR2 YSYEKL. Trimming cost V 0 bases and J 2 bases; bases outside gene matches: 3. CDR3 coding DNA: TGCGCCAGCAGCCAAGAACTAGCGGAGGCCTACGAGCAGTACTTC. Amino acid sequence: CASSQELAEAYEQYF.

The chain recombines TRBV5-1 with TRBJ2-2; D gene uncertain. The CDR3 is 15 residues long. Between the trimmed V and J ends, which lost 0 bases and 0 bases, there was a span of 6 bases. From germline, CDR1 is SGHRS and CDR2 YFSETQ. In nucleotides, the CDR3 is TGCGCCAGCAGCTTGGAGTCCTCGAACACCGGGGAGCTGTTTTTT. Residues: CASSLESSNTGELFF. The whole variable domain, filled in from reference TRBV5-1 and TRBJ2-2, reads KAGVTQTPRYLIKTRGQQVTLSCSPISGHRSVSWYQQTPGQGLQFLFEYFSETQRNKGNFPGRFSGRQFSNSRSEMNVSTLELGDSALYLCASSLESSNTGELFFGEGSRLTVL.

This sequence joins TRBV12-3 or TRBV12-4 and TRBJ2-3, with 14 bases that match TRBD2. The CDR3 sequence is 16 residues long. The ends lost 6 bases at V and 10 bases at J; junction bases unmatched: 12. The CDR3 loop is CASRTSGRAAKGSQYF. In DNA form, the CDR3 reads TGTGCCAGCAGGACTAGCGGGAGGGCCGCCAAGGGTTCGCAGTATTTT.

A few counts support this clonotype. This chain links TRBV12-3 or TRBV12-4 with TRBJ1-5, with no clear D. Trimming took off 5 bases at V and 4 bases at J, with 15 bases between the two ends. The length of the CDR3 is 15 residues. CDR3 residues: CASSRSAGGNQPQHF. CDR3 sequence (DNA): TGTGCCAGCAGTCGCTCCGCGGGAGGAAATCAGCCCCAGCATTTT.

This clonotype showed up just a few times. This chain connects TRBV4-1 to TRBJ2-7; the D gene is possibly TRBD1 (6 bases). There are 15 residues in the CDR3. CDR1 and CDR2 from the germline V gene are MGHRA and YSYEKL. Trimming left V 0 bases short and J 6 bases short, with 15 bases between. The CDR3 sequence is CASSQEETGVREQYF. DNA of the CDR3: TGCGCCAGCAGCCAAGAGGAGACAGGTGTACGCGAGCAGTACTTC.

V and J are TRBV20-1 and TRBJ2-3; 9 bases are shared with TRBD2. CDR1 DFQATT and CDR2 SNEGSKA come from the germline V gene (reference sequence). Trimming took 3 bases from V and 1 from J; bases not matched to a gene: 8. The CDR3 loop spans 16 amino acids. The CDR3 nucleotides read TGCAGTGCTAGTGGAGTAGCGGGGGCTGGCACAGATACGCAGTATTTT. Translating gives CSASGVAGAGTDTQYF.

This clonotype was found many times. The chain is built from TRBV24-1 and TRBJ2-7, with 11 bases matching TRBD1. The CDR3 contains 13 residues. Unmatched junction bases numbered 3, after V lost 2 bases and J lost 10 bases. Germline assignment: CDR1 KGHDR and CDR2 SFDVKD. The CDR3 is CATSDWTGGDQYF. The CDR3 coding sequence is TGTGCCACCAGTGATTGGACAGGGGGCGACCAGTACTTC.

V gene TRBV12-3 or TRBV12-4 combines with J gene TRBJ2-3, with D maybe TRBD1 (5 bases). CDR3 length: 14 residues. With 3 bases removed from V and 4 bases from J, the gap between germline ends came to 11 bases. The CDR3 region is CASSFAGPADTQYF. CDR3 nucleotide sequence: TGTGCCAGCAGTTTCGCAGGGCCGGCAGATACGCAGTATTTT.

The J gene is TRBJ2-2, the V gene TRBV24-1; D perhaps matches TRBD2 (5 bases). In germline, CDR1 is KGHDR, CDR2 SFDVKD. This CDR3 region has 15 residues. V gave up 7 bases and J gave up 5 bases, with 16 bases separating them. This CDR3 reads CATRGVDGGTGELFF. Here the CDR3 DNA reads TGTGCCACCAGGGGAGTGGACGGCGGGACCGGGGAGCTGTTTTTT.

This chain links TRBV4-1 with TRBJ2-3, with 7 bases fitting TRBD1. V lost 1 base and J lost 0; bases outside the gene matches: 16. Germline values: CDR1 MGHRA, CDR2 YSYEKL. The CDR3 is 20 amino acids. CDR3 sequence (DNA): TGCGCCAGCAGCCAAGTCTTCGCCAGGGGGAATGGCCCTAGCACAGATACGCAGTATTTT. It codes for CASSQVFARGNGPSTDTQYF.

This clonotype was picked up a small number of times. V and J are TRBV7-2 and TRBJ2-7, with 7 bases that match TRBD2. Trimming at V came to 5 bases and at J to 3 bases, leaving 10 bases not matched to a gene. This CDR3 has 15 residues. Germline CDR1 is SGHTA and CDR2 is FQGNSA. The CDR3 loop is CASSPRGGSFYEQYF. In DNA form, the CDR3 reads TGTGCCAGCAGCCCAAGGGGCGGGAGCTTCTACGAGCAGTACTTC.

CDR3 amino acids: CASSQDGTRTEAFF. The DNA for the CDR3 is TGTGCCAGCAGCCAAGATGGGACACGCACTGAAGCTTTCTTT. The J gene is TRBJ1-1, the V gene TRBV14, with a weak D call TRBD1 (6 bases). Trimming removed 0 bases at V and 4 bases at J, with 9 bases between. The CDR3 is 14 amino acids. CDR1 and CDR2 (germline): SGHDN, FVKESK.

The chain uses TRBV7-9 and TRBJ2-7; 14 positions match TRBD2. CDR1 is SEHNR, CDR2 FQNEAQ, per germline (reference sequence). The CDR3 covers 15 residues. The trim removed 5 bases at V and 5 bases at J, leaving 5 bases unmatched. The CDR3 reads CASSRSGLAGDEQYF. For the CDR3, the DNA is TGTGCCAGCAGCCGATCGGGACTAGCGGGAGACGAGCAGTACTTC.

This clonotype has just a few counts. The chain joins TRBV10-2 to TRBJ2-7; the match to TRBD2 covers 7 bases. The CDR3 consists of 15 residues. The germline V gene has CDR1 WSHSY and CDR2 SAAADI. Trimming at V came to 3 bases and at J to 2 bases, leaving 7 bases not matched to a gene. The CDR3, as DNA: TGCGCCAGCAGTGACCAAGCGGGGATGACCTACGAGCAGTACTTC. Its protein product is CASSDQAGMTYEQYF.

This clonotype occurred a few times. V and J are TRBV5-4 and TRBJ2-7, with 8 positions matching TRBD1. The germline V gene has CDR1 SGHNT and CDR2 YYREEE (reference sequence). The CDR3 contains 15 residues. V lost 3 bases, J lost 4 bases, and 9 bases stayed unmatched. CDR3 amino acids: CASSSRTGLRYEQYF. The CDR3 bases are TGTGCCAGCAGCTCCAGGACAGGGCTTCGGTACGAGCAGTACTTC. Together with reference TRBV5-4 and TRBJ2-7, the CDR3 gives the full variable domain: ETGVTQSPTHLIKTRGQQVTLRCSSQSGHNTVSWYQQALGQGPQFIFQYYREEENGRGNFPPRFSGLQFPNYSSELNVNALELDDSALYLCASSSRTGLRYEQYFGPGTRLTVT.

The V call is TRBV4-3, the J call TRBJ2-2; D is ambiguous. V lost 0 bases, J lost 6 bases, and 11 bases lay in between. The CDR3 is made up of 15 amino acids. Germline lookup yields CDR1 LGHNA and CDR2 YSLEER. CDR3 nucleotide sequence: TGCGCCAGCAGCCAAGATCAACACACGCCCGGGGAGCTGTTTTTT. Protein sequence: CASSQDQHTPGELFF.

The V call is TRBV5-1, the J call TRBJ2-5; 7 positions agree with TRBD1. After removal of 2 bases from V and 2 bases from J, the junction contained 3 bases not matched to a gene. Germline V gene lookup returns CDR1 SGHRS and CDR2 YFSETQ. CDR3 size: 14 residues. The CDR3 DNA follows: TGCGCCAGCAGCTTTGGGACAGTACAAGAGACCCAGTACTTC. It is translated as CASSFGTVQETQYF.